This entry concerns a single T cell receptor beta chain. TCRdb passed the RACE reads through MiXCR, listing each CDR3 protein once. The table has under 450,000 distinct CDR3 sequences, about 4.4% seen once; the top ten hold roughly 2.4%. This record belongs to a study of human T cells and chemical hapten exposure. Stated time point: patch test 1, 2 weeks after DPC sensitization. Treatment noted: therapeutic diphenylcyclopropenone sensitization with weekly scalp DPC. CDR3 length: 16 residues. In germline, CDR1 is MDHEN, CDR2 SYDVKM. Trimming at V came to 4 bases and at J to 5 bases, leaving 8 bases not matched to a gene.

This sequence joins TRBV28 and TRBJ2-3, with 11 bases identical to TRBD1. The TCR originated in a woman aged 45-59 years with alopecia areata. Some clones in this sample may be carry-over from other donors' samples. Sequencing used whole blood, obtained in connection with sensitization to the hapten diphenylcyclopropenone (DPC). The CDR3, as DNA: TGTGCCAGCAGTTCTCCTCAGGACAGGGGGCTAGATACGCAGTATTTT. The encoded protein is CASSSPQDRGLDTQYF.